These 8 T cell receptor beta chains share one sample of origin, sequenced in a study of T cells in women clearing cervical HPV infection. TCRdb keeps only in-frame clones here, not all; method: immunoSEQ multiplex PCR. The record lists tens of thousands of clones, of which the ten most abundant hold 35% to 45%. The specimen sequenced was blood buffy coat. Source of these receptors: a woman between 18 and 70 years old with a cervical HPV16 infection that either progressed to CIN3+ or cleared (not recorded which).

Notes on this clone: The read terminates 3 residues ahead of where the CDR3 ends, so the germline J gene completes it. This sequence joins TRBV13 and TRBJ2-3; D uncertain. The CDR3 length is 12 residues. Trimming left V 5 bases short and J 2 bases short, with 5 bases between. CDR1 and CDR2 (germline): PRHDT, FYEKMQ (reference sequence). The DNA read from the CDR3 is TGTGCCAGCAGCCTTTACACAGATACG. Its protein is CASSLYTDT. The full CDR3 protein reads CASSLYTDTQYF.

Remarks on this clone: The read finishes 3 residues shy of the CDR3 end, and the germline J gene is used to complete it. The gene calls are TRBV7-9 and TRBJ1-4; D is uncertain. This CDR3 contains 11 residues. CDR1 SEHNR and CDR2 FQNEAQ come from the germline V gene (reference sequence). Deletions cut 6 bases from V and 8 bases from J, with 7 bases between. Incomplete CDR3 DNA: TGTGCCAGCAGTTCATTCGAAAAA. It codes for CASSSFEK. The complete CDR3 reads CASSSFEKLFF.

As concerns this clone: Read coverage stops 3 residues before the CDR3 terminus; the germline J gene supplies the remainder. The gene calls are TRBV7-2 and TRBJ1-1; TRBD1 matches 7 bases. The CDR3 length is 13 residues. The germline gives CDR1 SGHTA, CDR2 FQGNSA. CDR3 DNA (partial): TGTGCCAGCAGCTCACAATCGGACAGGGAA. The encoded protein is CASSSQSDRE. The CDR3 in full is CASSSQSDREAFF. Combining the CDR3 with reference TRBV7-2 and TRBJ1-1 gives the whole variable domain GAGVSQSPSNKVTEKGKDVELRCDPISGHTALYWYRQSLGQGLEFLIYFQGNSAPDKSGLPSDRFSAERTGGSVSTLTIQRTQQEDSAVYLCASSSQSDREAFFGQGTRLTVV.

As regards this clone: The CDR3 end lies 3 residues beyond the end of the read and is filled in from the germline J gene. The rearrangement uses TRBV10-3 and TRBJ2-1; unclear D gene. The CDR3 sequence is 15 residues long. The germline CDR1 and CDR2 sequences are ENHRY and SYGVKD. Trimming removed 3 bases at V and 5 bases at J, with 14 bases between. The CDR3 spells CAISDGGLTHNEQFF. The sequenced part of the CDR3 DNA is TGTGCCATCAGTGACGGCGGTTTAACCCACAATGAG.

As concerns this clone: The read finishes 3 residues shy of the CDR3 end, and the germline J gene is used to complete it. This chain links TRBV6-2 or TRBV6-3 with TRBJ1-1, with unresolved D. Germline V gives CDR1 MNHEY, CDR2 SVGEGT. This CDR3 is 12 amino acids long. The CDR3 loop reads CASSYSRSPAFF. CDR3 DNA, as far as it was read: TGTGCCAGCAGTTACTCCAGGTCGCCG.

Remarks on this clone: Sequencing ends 3 residues short of the CDR3 end; the germline J gene provides the rest. The chain uses TRBV2 and TRBJ1-5, with 9 nucleotides matching TRBD1. V lost 6 bases and J lost 4; bases outside the gene matches: 1. The CDR3 contains 13 residues. CDR1 and CDR2 from the germline V gene are SNHLY and FYNNEI. CDR3 DNA (partial): TGTGCCAGCAGGGACAGGGGAAATCAGCCC. It is translated as CASRDRGNQP. The entire CDR3 is CASRDRGNQPQHF.

About this clone itself: The CDR3 end lies 3 residues beyond the end of the read and is filled in from the germline J gene. The chain employs TRBV6-1 and TRBJ1-3; 7 nucleotides line up with TRBD1. The CDR3 is 15 amino acids. Germline CDR1 is MNHNS and CDR2 is SASEGT. The junction had 2 bases not matched to a gene; V was cut back by 1 base and J by 2 bases. This CDR3 is CASSEDQGAGNTIYF. The part of the CDR3 DNA that was read is TGTGCCAGCAGTGAAGACCAGGGGGCTGGAAACACC.

As regards this clone: The read halts 3 residues ahead of the CDR3 end, with the missing end drawn from the germline J gene. V usage is TRBV7-8 and J usage is TRBJ2-5; D not certain. The CDR3 extends over 13 amino acids. V lost 5 bases, J lost 2 bases, and 9 bases lay in between. In germline, CDR1 is SGHVS, CDR2 FQNEAQ. CDR3 bases read: TGTGCCAGCAGCGGTAGTGAGCAAGAGACC. Residues: CASSGSEQET. The full CDR3 protein reads CASSGSEQETQYF.